The clone carrying this T cell receptor beta chain was seen at least ten times. Unique molecular identifiers were incorporated into the prepared TCRbeta library. TCRdb processed the PCR reads anew with MiXCR; each CDR3 protein has one entry. The sample carries hundreds of thousands of distinct CDR3 sequences, over 15% recorded once. The sample is drawn from a study of T-cell reconstitution after alpha-beta-depleted transplantation in children. V was shortened by 11 bases and J by 5 bases, with 16 bases between the two germline ends. The CDR3 length is 13 residues. CDR1 and CDR2 from the germline V gene are MNHNS and SASEGT.

This receptor was identified in a human donor who donated a stem cell graft to a child with acute myeloid leukemia. The material was PBMCs from the stem cell graft donor, obtained from the stem cell graft. The rearrangement joins TRBV6-1 to TRBJ2-1; D possibly corresponds to TRBD1 (6 bases). This CDR3 reads CALGDRHNNEQFF. As DNA, the CDR3 is TGTGCCCTCGGAGACAGGCATAACAATGAGCAGTTCTTC.